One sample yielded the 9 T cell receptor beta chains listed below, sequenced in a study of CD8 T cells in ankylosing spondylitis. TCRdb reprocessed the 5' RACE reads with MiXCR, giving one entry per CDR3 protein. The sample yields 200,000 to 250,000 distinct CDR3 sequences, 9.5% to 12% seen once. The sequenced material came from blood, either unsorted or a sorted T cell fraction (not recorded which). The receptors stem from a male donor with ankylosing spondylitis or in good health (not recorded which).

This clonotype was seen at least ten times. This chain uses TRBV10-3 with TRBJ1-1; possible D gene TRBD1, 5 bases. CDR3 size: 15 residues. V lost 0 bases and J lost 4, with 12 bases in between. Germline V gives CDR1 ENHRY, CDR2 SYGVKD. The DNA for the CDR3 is TGTGCCATCAGTGAGTCAACAGGAGGCCGCACTGAAGCTTTCTTT. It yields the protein CAISESTGGRTEAFF.

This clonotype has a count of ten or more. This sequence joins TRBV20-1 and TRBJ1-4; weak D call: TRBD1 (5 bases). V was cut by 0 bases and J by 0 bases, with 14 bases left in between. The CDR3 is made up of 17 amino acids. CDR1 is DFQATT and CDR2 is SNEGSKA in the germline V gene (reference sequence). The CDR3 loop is CSARDRQPIATNEKLFF. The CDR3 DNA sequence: TGCAGTGCTAGAGACCGACAGCCTATTGCAACTAATGAAAAACTGTTTTTT.

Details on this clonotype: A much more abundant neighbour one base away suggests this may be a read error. DNA of the CDR3: TGTGCCACCAGCCAAGCCACGGCTAGCGGGCAAGAGACCCAGTACTTC. Its translation: CATSQATASGQETQYF. The chain couples TRBV15 to TRBJ2-5; 8 bases agree with TRBD2. The CDR3 loop spans 16 amino acids. CDR1 and CDR2 from the germline V gene are LNHNV and YYDKDF (reference sequence). Trimming at V came to 5 bases and at J to 2 bases, leaving 10 bases not matched to a gene. Variable domain in full (rest from reference TRBV15 and TRBJ2-5): DAMVIQNPRYQVTQFGKPVTLSCSQTLNHNVMYWYQQKSSQAPKLLFHYYDKDFNNEADTPDNFQSRRPNTSFCFLDIRSPGLGDTAMYLCATSQATASGQETQYFGPGTRLLVL.

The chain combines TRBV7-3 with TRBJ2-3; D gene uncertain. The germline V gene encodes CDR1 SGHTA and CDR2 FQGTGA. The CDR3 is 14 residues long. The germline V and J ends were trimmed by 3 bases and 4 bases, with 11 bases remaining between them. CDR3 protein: CASSLGRSPDTQYF. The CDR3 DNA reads TGTGCCAGCAGCTTGGGCCGTAGCCCAGATACGCAGTATTTT. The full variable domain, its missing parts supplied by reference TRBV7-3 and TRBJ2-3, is GAGVSQTPSNKVTEKGKYVELRCDPISGHTALYWYRQSLGQGPEFLIYFQGTGAADDSGLPNDRFFAVRPEGSVSTLKIQRTERGDSAVYLCASSLGRSPDTQYFGPGTRLTVL.

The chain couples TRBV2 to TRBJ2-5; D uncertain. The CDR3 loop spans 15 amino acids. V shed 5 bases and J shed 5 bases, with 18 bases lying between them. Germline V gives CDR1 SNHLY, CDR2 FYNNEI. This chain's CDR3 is CASSKTTLSRETQYF. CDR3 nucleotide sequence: TGTGCCAGCAGTAAGACCACACTGAGCCGGGAGACCCAGTACTTC.

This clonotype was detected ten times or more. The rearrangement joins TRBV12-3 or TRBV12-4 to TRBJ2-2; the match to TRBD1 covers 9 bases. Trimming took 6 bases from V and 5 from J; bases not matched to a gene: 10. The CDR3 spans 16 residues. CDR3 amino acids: CASRPRQGVVTGELFF. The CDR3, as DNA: TGTGCCAGCAGACCTCGACAGGGGGTGGTTACCGGGGAGCTGTTTTTT.

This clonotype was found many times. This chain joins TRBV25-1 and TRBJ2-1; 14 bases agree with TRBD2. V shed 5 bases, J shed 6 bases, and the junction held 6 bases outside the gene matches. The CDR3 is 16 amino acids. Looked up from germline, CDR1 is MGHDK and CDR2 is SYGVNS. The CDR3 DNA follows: TGTGCCAGCAGTACCCCGACTAGCGGGGGGGCCAATGAGCAGTTCTTC. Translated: CASSTPTSGGANEQFF.

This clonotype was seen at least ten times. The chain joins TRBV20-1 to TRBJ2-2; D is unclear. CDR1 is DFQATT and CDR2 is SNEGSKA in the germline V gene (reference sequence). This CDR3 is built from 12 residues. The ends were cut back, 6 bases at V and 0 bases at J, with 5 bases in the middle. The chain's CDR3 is CSAQSNTGELFF. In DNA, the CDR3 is TGCAGTGCCCAGTCGAACACCGGGGAGCTGTTTTTT.

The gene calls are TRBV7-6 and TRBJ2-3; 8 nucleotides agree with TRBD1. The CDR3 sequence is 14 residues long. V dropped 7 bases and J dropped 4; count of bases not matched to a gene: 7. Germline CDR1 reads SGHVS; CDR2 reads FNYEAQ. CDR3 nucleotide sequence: TGTGCCAGCACCCGGACAGGGTTGGCAGATACGCAGTATTTT. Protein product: CASTRTGLADTQYF. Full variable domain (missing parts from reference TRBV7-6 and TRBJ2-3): GAGVSQSPRYKVTKRGQDVALRCDPISGHVSLYWYRQALGQGPEFLTYFNYEAQQDKSGLPNDRFSAERPEGSISTLTIQRTEQRDSAMYRCASTRTGLADTQYFGPGTRLTVL.